The T cell receptor (beta chain) described here comes from a study of response to subunit inactivated influenza vaccine (dated by TCRdb to between 2017 and 2018). The study in broad terms: To follow how T cells responded to a trivalent subunit inactivated influenza vaccine, the researchers relied on deep quantitative profiling of the T cell receptor repertoire. The paper as a whole reports these results and caveats: The authors proposed that each seasonal influenza vaccination may bring in only a limited number of new T cells.

V loses 6 bases of germline sequence and J loses 3 bases, and the interval between the two ends is 18 bases. Reading the germline V gene (reference sequence) gives CDR1 LNHDA and CDR2 SQIVND. Its CDR3 holds 16 amino acids, cysteine through phenylalanine. Just the 48-base CDR3 DNA is kept, in frame starting at base 1. The method was RT-PCR. The instrument given in TCRdb is Illumina HiSeq 2500. In-frame beta chains were kept once TCRdb had trimmed the public reads at Q25 with fastp and called clones with MiXCR. A single entry per CDR3 protein holds the most common genes and DNA from its merged rows. This sample lists about 310,000 distinct CDR3 sequences; 21% were detected once. The biggest ten clones account for approximately 10% of the sample. This clonotype showed up just a few times. Its antigen is currently not known. Base qualities were left out, and no much larger clone turns up one base away.

This chain joins TRBV19 to TRBJ1-5; 6 matching bases give a weak D call of TRBD1. The specimen was PBMCs from blood, collected less than 22 months after vaccination. The sequence came from a man aged 45 to 70 who received an inactivated influenza vaccine. Donor details come from another sample of the same person, matched by shared clones. The DNA sequence reads TGTGCCAGTAGGAATGCCAGGGGCTATCACAATCAGCCCCAGCATTTT. It translates as CASRNARGYHNQPQHF.